These 17 T cell receptor beta chains were sequenced from one sample in a study of shared clonotypes between healthy human individuals. TCRdb's copy holds only in-frame clones and misses some; the assay was immunoSEQ multiplex PCR. The profile shows 2.3 million or so clones, more than 80% of them singletons. The sequenced sample was naive CD4+ T cells from PBMCs. The subset is: CD45RA+ positively selected. These receptors were collected from a man younger than 35 in good health. Some clones in this sample may be carry-over from other donors' samples.

The genes are TRBV18 and TRBJ2-7; 10 bases line up with TRBD1. The V and J ends lost 8 bases and 3 bases, in that order; junction bases with no gene match: 7. Looked up from germline, CDR1 is KGHSH and CDR2 is LQKENI. The CDR3 is made up of 14 amino acids. CDR3 protein: CASTRDRGFYEQYF. For the CDR3, the DNA is TGTGCCAGCACCCGGGACAGGGGTTTCTACGAGCAGTACTTC.

The rearrangement uses TRBV7-9 and TRBJ2-7, with TRBD1 matching over 7 bases. This CDR3 has 16 amino acids. Germline V gene sequence: CDR1 SEHNR, CDR2 FQNEAQ (reference sequence). Trimming cost V 1 base and J 0 bases; bases outside gene matches: 6. The CDR3 sequence: CASSLDLGQSSYEQYF. The CDR3 DNA sequence: TGTGCCAGCAGCTTAGATTTGGGACAGAGCTCCTACGAGCAGTACTTC.

Turning to this clone: The sample carries other DNA sequences with the same CDR3. This chain connects TRBV5-1 to TRBJ1-1; 7 bases align to TRBD1. The ends lost 1 base at V and 0 bases at J; junction bases unmatched: 3. Germline CDR1 is SGHRS and CDR2 is YFSETQ. The CDR3 extends over 15 amino acids. The CDR3 region is CASSLTGQVNTEAFF. The CDR3 region has the DNA TGCGCCAGCAGCTTGACCGGACAGGTGAACACTGAAGCTTTCTTT.

V and J are TRBV27 and TRBJ2-3; D unclear. This CDR3 has 16 amino acids. The V end was cut by 5 bases, the J end by 1 base, with 16 bases between. CDR1 and CDR2 from the germline V gene are MNHEY and SMNVEV (reference sequence). The CDR3, as DNA: TGTGCCAGCAGTCCACTCCTCGGGTTGGGCACAGATACGCAGTATTTT. This translates into CASSPLLGLGTDTQYF.

This clone was detected once. The chain employs TRBV25-1 and TRBJ2-3; no clear D. Trimming left V 2 bases short and J 2 bases short, with 8 bases between. Per the germline V gene, CDR1 is MGHDK and CDR2 is SYGVNS. The CDR3 totals 14 residues. CDR3 region: CASSEPGHTDTQYF. The CDR3 nucleotides are TGTGCCAGCAGTGAACCCGGCCACACAGATACGCAGTATTTT.

The genes are TRBV10-3 and TRBJ2-1; 10 bases fit TRBD1. V lost 6 bases, J lost 4 bases, and 6 bases stayed unmatched. This CDR3 has 15 amino acids. Germline-derived CDR1 and CDR2 are ENHRY and SYGVKD. The CDR3 sequence is CAISSRDRGYNEQFF. CDR3 nucleotide sequence: TGTGCCATCAGCTCCCGGGACAGGGGATACAATGAGCAGTTCTTC.

This clone showed up just once. V gene TRBV9 combines with J gene TRBJ1-4; possible D gene TRBD1, 5 bases. Germline-derived CDR1 and CDR2 are SGDLS and YYNGEE. With 6 bases removed from V and 3 bases from J, the gap between germline ends came to 15 bases. The length of the CDR3 is 15 residues. The CDR3 coding sequence is TGTGCCAGCAACTATCAGGGAAGGGCTAATGAAAAACTGTTTTTT. Its protein is CASNYQGRANEKLFF.

The V and J genes are TRBV19 and TRBJ1-2; possibly TRBD1 for D (6 bases). Trimming stripped 3 bases from V and 0 bases from J, with 23 bases between. Germline CDR1 LNHDA, CDR2 SQIVND (reference sequence). The CDR3 has 19 residues. This CDR3 is CASSIQRLQGHTPNYGYTF. The CDR3 region has the DNA TGTGCCAGTAGTATTCAAAGGCTACAGGGTCACACTCCTAACTATGGCTACACCTTC.

The V call is TRBV5-4, the J call TRBJ1-4; 11 positions match TRBD1. V lost 3 bases to trimming and J lost 8 bases; unmatched junction nucleotides: 3. The germline CDR1 and CDR2 sequences are SGHNT and YYREEE (reference sequence). CDR3 length equals 14 residues. The CDR3 nucleotides are TGTGCCAGCAGCTCGGGACAGGGGGAGGAAAAACTGTTTTTT. This codes for CASSSGQGEEKLFF.

The chain combines TRBV7-2 with TRBJ2-4, with D perhaps TRBD2 (6 bases). The CDR3 totals 16 residues. The V end lost 1 base, the J end lost 3 bases, and 13 bases lay between the germline ends. Germline lookup yields CDR1 SGHTA and CDR2 FQGNSA. This CDR3 is CASSLVGGDVKNIQYF. Here the CDR3 DNA reads TGTGCCAGCAGCTTAGTGGGAGGAGACGTCAAAAACATTCAGTACTTC.

This rearrangement joins TRBV18 to TRBJ2-1, with D hard to call. Germline CDR1 is KGHSH and CDR2 is LQKENI. This CDR3 region has 14 residues. V shed 3 bases and J shed 4 bases, with 10 bases lying between them. The CDR3: CASSPTVEYNEQFF. The CDR3 region has the DNA TGTGCCAGCTCACCGACGGTCGAATACAATGAGCAGTTCTTC.

The count of this clone is one. V gene TRBV6-5 combines with J gene TRBJ2-1; weak D call: TRBD2 (6 bases). With 2 bases removed from V and 5 bases from J, the gap between germline ends came to 16 bases. CDR3 size: 16 residues. In germline, CDR1 is MNHEY, CDR2 SVGAGI. DNA for the CDR3: TGTGCCAGCAGTTACCCTGGAGGTAGCGGACACAATGAGCAGTTCTTC. Its protein is CASSYPGGSGHNEQFF.

CDR3 region: CASSLWAGRSYEQYF. The CDR3 bases are TGTGCCAGCAGTTTATGGGCCGGGAGATCCTACGAGCAGTACTTC. The chain is built from TRBV28 and TRBJ2-7; a weak D match, TRBD2 (6 bases). This CDR3 spans 15 amino acids. Germline V gene sequence: CDR1 MDHEN, CDR2 SYDVKM. The V gene lost 0 bases and the J gene lost 1 base, with 10 bases spanning the gap.

The V and J genes are TRBV7-2 and TRBJ2-5, with TRBD1 matching 8 bases. The length of the CDR3 is 15 residues. Germline trimming cut 1 base from V and 2 bases from J; bases unmatched to any gene: 3. CDR1 is SGHTA and CDR2 is FQGNSA in the germline V gene. The DNA for the CDR3 is TGTGCCAGCAGCTTAGTGACAGGGGATCAAGAGACCCAGTACTTC. It is translated as CASSLVTGDQETQYF.

The chain employs TRBV7-2 and TRBJ2-2, with 10 bases that match TRBD2. The V gene's germline CDR1 is SGHTA and CDR2 FQGNSA. The CDR3 length is 15 residues. Germline trimming cut 5 bases from V and 6 bases from J; bases unmatched to any gene: 6. Here the CDR3 DNA reads TGTGCCAGCAGCCGAGGACTAGCGGAGGCCGGGGAGCTGTTTTTT. Residues: CASSRGLAEAGELFF.

This chain links TRBV30 with TRBJ2-5; possible D gene TRBD2, 6 bases. Germline CDR1 and CDR2: GTSNPN and SVGIG (reference sequence). CDR3 length: 12 amino acids. V shed 3 bases and J shed 10 bases, with 15 bases lying between them. CDR3 DNA: TGTGCCTGGAGGGGCTCGGGGGTGGGCCAGTACTTC. Translated: CAWRGSGVGQYF.

J is TRBJ2-4 and V is TRBV28, with D possibly matching TRBD1 (5 bases). Looked up from germline, CDR1 is MDHEN and CDR2 is SYDVKM. The CDR3 spans 13 residues. V shed 2 bases and J shed 7 bases, with 9 bases lying between them. The CDR3 spells CASSLGAGNIQYF. The CDR3 DNA sequence: TGTGCCAGCAGTTTAGGGGCAGGCAACATTCAGTACTTC. The full variable domain, in which reference TRBV28 and TRBJ2-4 provide the parts outside the CDR3, is DVKVTQSSRYLVKRTGEKVFLECVQDMDHENMFWYRQDPGLGLRLIYFSYDVKMKEKGDIPEGYSVSREKKERFSLILESASTNQTSMYLCASSLGAGNIQYFGAGTRLSVL.